This T cell receptor (beta chain) was captured by sequencing in a study of beta chain features in type 1 diabetes. Germline CDR1 reads SGHDT; CDR2 reads YYEEEE. V trimming: 7 bases; J trimming: 2 bases; junction bases outside the gene matches: 3. This CDR3 comprises 14 residues. Expressed TCRB transcripts were sequenced because the isolated RNA had all been reverse transcribed beforehand. The table came from immunoSEQ multiplex PCR; TCRdb's copy has only in-frame clones and leaves some out. Of 200,000 to 250,000 clones detected, more than 9% appear once; the ten largest clones hold 0.03% to 0.04%. The TCR comes from a woman under 30 in good health. Sequencing used naive CD4+ T cells from blood. V is TRBV5-6 and J is TRBJ1-4; TRBD1 matches 9 bases. In DNA, the CDR3 is TGTGCCAGCGCACAGGGGGCGACTAATGAAAAACTGTTTTTT. This codes for CASAQGATNEKLFF.